The source of this T cell receptor (beta chain) is a study of blood T cell repertoires in COVID-19. Overall study context: Nucleic acid was either cDNA or gDNA, and it came from T cells, B-cell-depleted T cells, or PBMCs.

The protocol was immunoSEQ multiplex PCR, while the TCRdb copy is restricted to in-frame clones and leaves out a portion. The top ten clones hold about 3% of a sample with about 170,000 clones, less than 85% of them seen once. The TCR was taken from an elderly woman with acute or convalescent COVID-19. Sequenced material: peripheral blood.

CDR3 in amino acids: CASSSSRTSNEQFF. The CDR3 DNA reads as TGTGCCAGCAGCTCCTCGAGGACTAGCAATGAGCAGTTCTTC. The J gene is TRBJ2-1, the V gene TRBV7-3, with TRBD2 matching 7 bases. J lost 6 bases, V lost 4 bases, and 6 bases had no gene match. The germline V gene encodes CDR1 SGHTA and CDR2 FQGTGA. The CDR3 is 14 amino acids. The full variable domain, with the rest looked up from reference TRBV7-3 and TRBJ2-1, is GAGVSQTPSNKVTEKGKYVELRCDPISGHTALYWYRQSLGQGPEFLIYFQGTGAADDSGLPNDRFFAVRPEGSVSTLKIQRTERGDSAVYLCASSSSRTSNEQFFGPGTRLTVL.